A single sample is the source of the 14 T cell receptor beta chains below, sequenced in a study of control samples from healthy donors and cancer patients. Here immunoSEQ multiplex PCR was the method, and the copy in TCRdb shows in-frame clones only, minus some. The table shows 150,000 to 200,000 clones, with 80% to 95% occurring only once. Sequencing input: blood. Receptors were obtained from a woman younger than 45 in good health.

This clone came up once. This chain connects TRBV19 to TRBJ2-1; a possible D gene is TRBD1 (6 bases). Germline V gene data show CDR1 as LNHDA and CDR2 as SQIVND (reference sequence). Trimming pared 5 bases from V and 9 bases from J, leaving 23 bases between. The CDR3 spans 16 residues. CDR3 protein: CASSAQGSLGDGEQFF. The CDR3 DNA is TGTGCCAGTAGTGCACAGGGATCGCTTGGGGACGGTGAGCAGTTCTTC.

This CDR3 reads CASSRTGYYNEQFF. As DNA, the CDR3 is TGTGCCAGCAGTAGGACCGGATATTACAATGAGCAGTTCTTC. V usage is TRBV9 and J usage is TRBJ2-1; D gene unclear. V was clipped by 5 bases and J by 4 bases, with 13 bases between them. The CDR3 is made up of 14 amino acids. Germline V gives CDR1 SGDLS, CDR2 YYNGEE. Using reference TRBV9 and TRBJ2-1 for the parts outside the CDR3, the full variable domain is DSGVTQTPKHLITATGQRVTLRCSPRSGDLSVYWYQQSLDQGLQFLIQYYNGEERAKGNILERFSAQQFPDLHSELNLSSLELGDSALYFCASSRTGYYNEQFFGPGTRLTVL.

This CDR3 is CASSLGRAREQYF. The DNA for the CDR3 is TGTGCCAGCAGTTTAGGACGGGCTAGGGAGCAGTACTTC. The V gene is TRBV28, the J gene TRBJ2-7; D gene unclear. The germline CDR1 and CDR2 sequences are MDHEN and SYDVKM. This CDR3 is built from 13 residues. V lost 2 bases to trimming and J lost 7 bases, with 12 bases between them.

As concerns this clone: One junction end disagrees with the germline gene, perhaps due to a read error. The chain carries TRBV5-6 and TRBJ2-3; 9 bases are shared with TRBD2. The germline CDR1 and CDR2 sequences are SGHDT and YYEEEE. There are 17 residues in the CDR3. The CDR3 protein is CASTLGASGESTDTQYF. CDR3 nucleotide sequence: TGTGCCAGCACCTTGGGGGCTAGCGGGGAGAGCACAGATACGCAGTATTTT. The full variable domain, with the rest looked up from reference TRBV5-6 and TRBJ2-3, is DAGVTQSPTHLIKTRGQQVTLRCSPKSGHDTVSWYQQALGQGPQFIFQYYEEEERQRGNFPDRFSGHQFPNYSSELNVNALLLGDSALYLCASTLGASGESTDTQYFGPGTRLTVL.

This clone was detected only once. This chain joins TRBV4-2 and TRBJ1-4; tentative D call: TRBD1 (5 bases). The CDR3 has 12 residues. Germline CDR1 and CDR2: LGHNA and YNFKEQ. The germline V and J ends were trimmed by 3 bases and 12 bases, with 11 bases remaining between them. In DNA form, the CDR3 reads TGTGCCAGCAGCCAGCCAGGGTTGGAACTGTTTTTT. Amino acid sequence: CASSQPGLELFF.

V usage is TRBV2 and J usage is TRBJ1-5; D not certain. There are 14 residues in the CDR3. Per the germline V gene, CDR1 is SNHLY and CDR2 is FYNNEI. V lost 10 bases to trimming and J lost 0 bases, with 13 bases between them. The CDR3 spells CATSDVNSNQPQHF. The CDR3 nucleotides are TGTGCCACCTCAGATGTCAATAGCAATCAGCCCCAGCATTTT.

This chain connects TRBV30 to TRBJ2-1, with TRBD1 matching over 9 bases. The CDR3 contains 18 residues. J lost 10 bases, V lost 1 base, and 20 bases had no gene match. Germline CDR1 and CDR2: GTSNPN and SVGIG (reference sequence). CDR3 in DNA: TGTGCCTGGAGTGCCCTTCTAACTGATCCCGGGACAGGGAAAGAGCAGTTCTTC. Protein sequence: CAWSALLTDPGTGKEQFF.

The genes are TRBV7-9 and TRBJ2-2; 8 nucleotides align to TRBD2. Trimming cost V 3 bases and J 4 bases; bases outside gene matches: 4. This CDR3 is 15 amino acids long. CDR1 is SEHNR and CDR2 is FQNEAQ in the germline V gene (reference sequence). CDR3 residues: CASSFSGASTGELFF. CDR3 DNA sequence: TGTGCCAGCAGCTTTAGCGGGGCGAGCACCGGGGAGCTGTTTTTT.

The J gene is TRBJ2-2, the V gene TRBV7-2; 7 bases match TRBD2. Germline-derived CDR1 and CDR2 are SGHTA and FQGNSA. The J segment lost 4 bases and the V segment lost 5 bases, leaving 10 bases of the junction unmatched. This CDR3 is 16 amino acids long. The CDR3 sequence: CASSPRLRGSTGELFF. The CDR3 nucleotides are TGTGCCAGCAGCCCCAGGCTGCGGGGGTCCACCGGGGAGCTGTTTTTT.

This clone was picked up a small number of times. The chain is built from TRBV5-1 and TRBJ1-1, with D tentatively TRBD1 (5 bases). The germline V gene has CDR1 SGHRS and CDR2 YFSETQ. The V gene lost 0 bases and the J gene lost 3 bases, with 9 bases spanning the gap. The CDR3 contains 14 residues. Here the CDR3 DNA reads TGCGCCAGCAGCTTGGGGGACGATTACACTGAAGCTTTCTTT. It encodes CASSLGDDYTEAFF.

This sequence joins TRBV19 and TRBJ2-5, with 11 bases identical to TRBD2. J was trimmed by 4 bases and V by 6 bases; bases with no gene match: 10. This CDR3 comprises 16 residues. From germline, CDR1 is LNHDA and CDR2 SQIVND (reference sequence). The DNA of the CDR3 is TGTGCCAGTAGCCCTCGGAGTAGCGGGAGGGGAGAGACCCAGTACTTC. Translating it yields CASSPRSSGRGETQYF.

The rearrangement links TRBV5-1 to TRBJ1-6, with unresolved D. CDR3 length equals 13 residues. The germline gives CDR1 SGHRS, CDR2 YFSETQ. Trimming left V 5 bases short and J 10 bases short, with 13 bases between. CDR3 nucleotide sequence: TGCGCCAGCAGAGAAGGGATAGAATCACCCCTCCACTTT. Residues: CASREGIESPLHF.

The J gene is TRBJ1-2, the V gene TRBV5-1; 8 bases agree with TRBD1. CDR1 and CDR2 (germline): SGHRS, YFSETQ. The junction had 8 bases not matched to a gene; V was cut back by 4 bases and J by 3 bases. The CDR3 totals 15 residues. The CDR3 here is CASSILGQGDYGYTF. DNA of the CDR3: TGCGCCAGCAGCATACTAGGACAGGGTGACTATGGCTACACCTTC. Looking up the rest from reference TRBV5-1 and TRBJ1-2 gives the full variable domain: KAGVTQTPRYLIKTRGQQVTLSCSPISGHRSVSWYQQTPGQGLQFLFEYFSETQRNKGNFPGRFSGRQFSNSRSEMNVSTLELGDSALYLCASSILGQGDYGYTFGSGTRLTVV.

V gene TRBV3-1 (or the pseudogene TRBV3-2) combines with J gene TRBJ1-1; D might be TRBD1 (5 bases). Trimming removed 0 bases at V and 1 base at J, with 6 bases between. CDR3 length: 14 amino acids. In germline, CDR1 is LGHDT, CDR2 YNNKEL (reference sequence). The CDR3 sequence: CASSQEQGNTEAFF. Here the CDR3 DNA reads TGTGCCAGCAGCCAAGAGCAGGGGAACACTGAAGCTTTCTTT.